This section outlines one T cell receptor beta chain sequence together with its context. What it recognizes is unknown. The data were taken from a study of early stage breast cancer tumors. Blood replicates held 0.5 ug DNA, tumor or normal breast approximately 1.5 ug, two each. Some clones are missing from TCRdb's copy, which holds only in-frame ones; the method was immunoSEQ multiplex PCR. The sample shows fewer than 50,000 clones, around 70% of them seen only once. Notes on the study in general: Functional markers like CD4, CD8 and FOXP3 were missed in bulk sequencing. Enriched TCRB sequences shared across patients were mostly commonly generated sequences.

Looked up from germline, CDR1 is SGHRS and CDR2 is YFSETQ. The V gene lost 1 base and the J gene lost 5 bases, with 12 bases spanning the gap. CDR3 length: 14 residues. The chain couples TRBV5-1 to TRBJ1-2; tentative D call: TRBD1 (5 bases). The receptor was derived from a person in their fifties with breast cancer. Sequencing input: blood. In nucleotides, the CDR3 is TGCGCCAGCAGCTTGTACGGCAGGGATTATGGCTACACCTTC. Protein: CASSLYGRDYGYTF. The full variable domain, its missing parts supplied by reference TRBV5-1 and TRBJ1-2, is KAGVTQTPRYLIKTRGQQVTLSCSPISGHRSVSWYQQTPGQGLQFLFEYFSETQRNKGNFPGRFSGRQFSNSRSEMNVSTLELGDSALYLCASSLYGRDYGYTFGSGTRLTVV.